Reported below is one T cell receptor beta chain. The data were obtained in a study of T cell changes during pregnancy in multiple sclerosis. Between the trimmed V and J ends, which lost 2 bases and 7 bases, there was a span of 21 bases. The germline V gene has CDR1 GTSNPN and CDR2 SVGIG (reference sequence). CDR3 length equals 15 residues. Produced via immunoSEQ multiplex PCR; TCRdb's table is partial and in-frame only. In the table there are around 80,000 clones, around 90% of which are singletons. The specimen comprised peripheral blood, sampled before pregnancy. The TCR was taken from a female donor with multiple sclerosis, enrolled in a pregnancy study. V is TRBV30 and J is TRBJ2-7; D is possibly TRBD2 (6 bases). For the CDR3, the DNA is TGTGCCTGGAGTCCTAGCGACCACTCAGTTAGTGAGCAGTACTTC. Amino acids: CAWSPSDHSVSEQYF. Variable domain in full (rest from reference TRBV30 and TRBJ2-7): SQTIHQWPATLVQPVGSPLSLECTVEGTSNPNLYWYRQAAGRGLQLLFYSVGIGQISSEVPQNLSASRPQDRQFILSSKKLLLSDSGFYLCAWSPSDHSVSEQYFGPGTRLTVT.